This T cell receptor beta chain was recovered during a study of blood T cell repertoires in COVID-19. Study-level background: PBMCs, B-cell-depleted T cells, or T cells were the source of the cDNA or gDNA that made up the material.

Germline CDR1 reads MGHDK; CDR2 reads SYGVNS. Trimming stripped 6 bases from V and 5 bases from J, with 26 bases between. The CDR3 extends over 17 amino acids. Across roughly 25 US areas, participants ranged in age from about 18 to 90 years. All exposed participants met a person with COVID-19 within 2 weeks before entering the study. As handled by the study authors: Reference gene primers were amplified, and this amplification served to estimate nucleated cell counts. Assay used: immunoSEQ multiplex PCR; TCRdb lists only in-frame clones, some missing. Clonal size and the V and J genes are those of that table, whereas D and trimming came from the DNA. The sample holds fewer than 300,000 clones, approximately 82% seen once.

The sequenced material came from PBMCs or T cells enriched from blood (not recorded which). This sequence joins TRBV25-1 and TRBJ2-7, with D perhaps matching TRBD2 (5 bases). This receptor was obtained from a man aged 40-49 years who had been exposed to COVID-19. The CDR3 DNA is TGTGCCAGCAGCCTCCCGTCGGCGGGCTCTTATGTGAACGAGCAGTACTTC. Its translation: CASSLPSAGSYVNEQYF.